This T cell receptor beta chain is drawn from a study of shared clonotypes between healthy human individuals. Study in general: The people who gave samples were a couple of women and a few men aged 18 to 49.

Only in-frame clones appear in the TCRdb table, and some are missing; sequencing was by immunoSEQ multiplex PCR. The table records 850,000 to 1,200,000 clones, 75% of them present only once. Whole-study findings and limits: In contrast to clonotypes shared by all four donors, non-shared clonotypes had lower generation probabilities.

In regard to this clone: Its antigen remains unknown.

The sequencing input was memory CD4+ T cells sorted from blood. Subset noted: CD45RA-negative fraction. The receptor was derived from a man younger than 35 in good health.

The CDR3 loop is CASSFRGRTSGNTIYF. As DNA, the CDR3 is TGTGCCAGCAGCTTCAGGGGGCGAACCTCTGGAAACACCATATATTTT. The rearrangement links TRBV5-6 to TRBJ1-3; TRBD1 aligns across 8 bases. Germline CDR1 SGHDT, CDR2 YYEEEE. V dropped 2 bases and J dropped 0; count of bases not matched to a gene: 4. The length of the CDR3 is 16 residues.